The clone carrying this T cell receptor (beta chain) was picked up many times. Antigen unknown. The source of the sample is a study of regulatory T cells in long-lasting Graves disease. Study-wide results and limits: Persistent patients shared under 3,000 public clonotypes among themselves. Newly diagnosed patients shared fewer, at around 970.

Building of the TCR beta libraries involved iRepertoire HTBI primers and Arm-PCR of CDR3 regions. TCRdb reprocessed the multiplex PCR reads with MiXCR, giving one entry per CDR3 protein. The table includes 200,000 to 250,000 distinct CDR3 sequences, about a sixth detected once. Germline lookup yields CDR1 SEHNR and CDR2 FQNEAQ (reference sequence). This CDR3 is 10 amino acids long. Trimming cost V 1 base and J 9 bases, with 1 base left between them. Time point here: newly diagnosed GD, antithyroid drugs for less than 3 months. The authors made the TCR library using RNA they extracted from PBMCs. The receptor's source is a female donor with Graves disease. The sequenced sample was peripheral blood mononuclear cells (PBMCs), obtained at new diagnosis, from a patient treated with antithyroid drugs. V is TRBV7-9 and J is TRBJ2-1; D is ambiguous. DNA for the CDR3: TGTGCCAGCAGCTTAGTTGAGCAGTTCTTC. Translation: CASSLVEQFF.